This entry lists 18 T cell receptor beta chains sequenced from one sample in a study of cytomegalovirus exposure and HLA in healthy donors. Amplification used 60 Vbeta primers and 13 Jbeta primers. This table comes from immunoSEQ multiplex PCR, and its TCRdb copy is limited to in-frame clones, with some not included. The sample has about 190,000 clones, about 80% seen once. Sequenced input: PBMCs. The receptors here all came from a woman aged 45 to 65 in good health and CMV-seropositive.

This clone showed up just a few times. The chain carries TRBV2 and TRBJ1-1; the D gene is possibly TRBD1 (5 bases). Germline loops: CDR1 SNHLY, CDR2 FYNNEI. V shed 4 bases and J shed 4 bases, with 19 bases lying between them. This CDR3 comprises 16 residues. The chain's CDR3 is CASSVYDSGVSTEAFF. The CDR3 DNA sequence: TGTGCCAGCAGTGTTTATGATTCGGGGGTTAGCACTGAAGCTTTCTTT.

The chain uses TRBV5-4 and TRBJ2-2; TRBD2 might be the D (5 bases). The CDR3 runs to 13 residues. V gave up 5 bases and J gave up 7 bases, with 12 bases separating them. The germline gives CDR1 SGHNT, CDR2 YYREEE (reference sequence). The CDR3 protein is CASSIGLYGELFF. In DNA form, the CDR3 reads TGTGCCAGCAGTATCGGACTGTACGGGGAGCTGTTTTTT.

V is TRBV7-8 and J is TRBJ2-7; D might be TRBD1 (6 bases). The germline gives CDR1 SGHVS, CDR2 FQNEAQ. The V and J ends lost 7 bases and 7 bases respectively, with 11 bases between them. The CDR3 is made up of 11 amino acids. The CDR3 protein is CASTTGTEQYF. The CDR3 DNA reads as TGTGCCAGCACTACCGGGACAGAGCAGTACTTC.

The chain links TRBV4-1 to TRBJ1-6; unclear D gene. Germline CDR1 is MGHRA and CDR2 is YSYEKL. V dropped 0 bases and J dropped 7 bases, with 13 bases sitting between them. This CDR3 has 16 amino acids. The CDR3 region has the DNA TGCGCCAGCAGCCAAGAGGACGGGAACACGAATTCACCCCTCCACTTT. Its protein is CASSQEDGNTNSPLHF.

V usage is TRBV5-1 and J usage is TRBJ1-1; D may be TRBD1 (5 bases). V was trimmed by 0 bases and J by 1 base, leaving 19 bases between them. Germline V gene lookup returns CDR1 SGHRS and CDR2 YFSETQ. The CDR3 is 18 residues long. CDR3 coding DNA: TGCGCCAGCAGCTTGGTCAGCGGCGGGGGTCGGGGGAACACTGAAGCTTTCTTT. Amino acids: CASSLVSGGGRGNTEAFF. Drawing the rest from reference TRBV5-1 and TRBJ1-1, the complete variable domain is KAGVTQTPRYLIKTRGQQVTLSCSPISGHRSVSWYQQTPGQGLQFLFEYFSETQRNKGNFPGRFSGRQFSNSRSEMNVSTLELGDSALYLCASSLVSGGGRGNTEAFFGQGTRLTVV.

This sequence joins TRBV19 and TRBJ1-2; D is undetermined. V was pared by 1 base and J by 2 bases, with 8 bases between. Germline V gene lookup returns CDR1 LNHDA and CDR2 SQIVND (reference sequence). The CDR3 runs to 14 residues. CDR3 in amino acids: CASSIARQNYGYTF. In DNA, the CDR3 is TGTGCCAGTAGTATAGCGAGACAAAACTATGGCTACACCTTC.

The V gene is TRBV7-2, the J gene TRBJ1-5; weak D call: TRBD1 (6 bases). The germline V gene has CDR1 SGHTA and CDR2 FQGNSA. V shed 1 base and J shed 6 bases, with 13 bases lying between them. The CDR3 is 15 amino acids. The CDR3 region is CASSLGMGAVQPQHF. The CDR3, as DNA: TGTGCCAGCAGCTTAGGGATGGGGGCGGTTCAGCCCCAGCATTTT.

The chain recombines TRBV19 with TRBJ1-4; a possible D gene is TRBD1 (5 bases). Germline V CDR1 and CDR2: LNHDA, SQIVND (reference sequence). This CDR3 is 14 amino acids long. The V and J ends lost 4 bases and 8 bases respectively, with 14 bases between them. CDR3 coding DNA: TGTGCCAGTAGTACGAGCAGGGTAGTCGAAAAACTGTTTTTT. Amino acid sequence: CASSTSRVVEKLFF.

The J gene is TRBJ2-5, the V gene TRBV7-6; 7 bases align to TRBD2. Germline CDR1 SGHVS, CDR2 FNYEAQ. The CDR3 runs to 17 residues. Trimming took 3 bases from V and 3 from J; bases not matched to a gene: 13. The DNA for the CDR3 is TGTGCCAGCAGCTTCGAAATATCGGGACTAACCAAAGAGACCCAGTACTTC. Protein product: CASSFEISGLTKETQYF.

The gene calls are TRBV28 and TRBJ1-6; TRBD1 matches 7 bases. The V gene's germline CDR1 is MDHEN and CDR2 SYDVKM. The CDR3 runs to 15 residues. J lost 6 bases, V lost 6 bases, and 8 bases had no gene match. The CDR3 region is CASRTTGQFNSPLHF. In DNA form, the CDR3 reads TGTGCCAGCAGGACTACGGGACAGTTTAATTCACCCCTCCACTTT.

In regard to this clone: The identical CDR3 is also encoded by other nucleotide sequences in the sample. The J gene is TRBJ2-3, the V gene TRBV7-3; 7 nucleotides match TRBD1. The CDR3 loop spans 15 amino acids. J was trimmed by 0 bases and V by 2 bases; bases with no gene match: 2. CDR1 and CDR2 (germline): SGHTA, FQGTGA. The CDR3 is CASSLGGQSTDTQYF. Here the CDR3 DNA reads TGTGCCAGCAGCTTAGGGGGACAGAGCACAGATACGCAGTATTTT. Supplemented by reference TRBV7-3 and TRBJ2-3, the full variable domain reads GAGVSQTPSNKVTEKGKYVELRCDPISGHTALYWYRQSLGQGPEFLIYFQGTGAADDSGLPNDRFFAVRPEGSVSTLKIQRTERGDSAVYLCASSLGGQSTDTQYFGPGTRLTVL.

The rearrangement uses TRBV27 and TRBJ2-3; no reliable D call. Germline assignment: CDR1 MNHEY and CDR2 SMNVEV (reference sequence). The CDR3 has 12 residues. Trimming took 7 bases from V and 5 from J, leaving 10 bases between them. The CDR3 protein is CASNSPRDTQYF. The CDR3 DNA reads as TGTGCCAGCAATTCCCCGCGAGATACGCAGTATTTT.

This rearrangement joins TRBV30 to TRBJ2-3, with TRBD1 matching over 7 bases. V was pared by 1 base and J by 6 bases, with 25 bases of the junction left unmatched. The CDR3 loop spans 20 amino acids. Germline values: CDR1 GTSNPN, CDR2 SVGIG (reference sequence). CDR3 amino acids: CAWSASRDSSIVLAKDTQYF. CDR3 nucleotide sequence: TGTGCCTGGAGTGCCTCCCGGGACAGCTCCATAGTTTTGGCGAAGGATACGCAGTATTTT.

The J gene is TRBJ2-5, the V gene TRBV2, with D unclear. Trimming shortened V by 5 bases and J by 4 bases, and 11 bases separated the two germline ends. The germline CDR1 and CDR2 sequences are SNHLY and FYNNEI. The CDR3 is 13 residues long. The CDR3: CASSFDSSETQYF. The CDR3 bases are TGTGCCAGCAGTTTTGACTCCTCAGAGACCCAGTACTTC.

This clone showed up just a few times. In DNA form, the CDR3 reads TGCGCCAGCAGCCAAGTATCAGGGCCTAATCAGCCCCAGCATTTT. Protein: CASSQVSGPNQPQHF. The chain is built from TRBV4-3 and TRBJ1-5; D is perhaps TRBD1 (5 bases). V lost 1 base, J lost 4 bases, and 11 bases lay in between. Germline values: CDR1 LGHNA, CDR2 YSLEER. This CDR3 contains 15 residues.

The chain carries TRBV19 and TRBJ1-5, with a possible D match to TRBD1 (6 bases). This CDR3 region has 15 residues. V dropped 7 bases and J dropped 1 base, with 14 bases sitting between them. Germline lookup yields CDR1 LNHDA and CDR2 SQIVND (reference sequence). The CDR3 DNA sequence: TGTGCCAGTACCAAGGGAGGGGGGAGCAATCAGCCCCAGCATTTT. Residues: CASTKGGGSNQPQHF. Supplemented by reference TRBV19 and TRBJ1-5, the full variable domain reads DGGITQSPKYLFRKEGQNVTLSCEQNLNHDAMYWYRQDPGQGLRLIYYSQIVNDFQKGDIAEGYSVSREKKESFPLTVTSAQKNPTAFYLCASTKGGGSNQPQHFGDGTRLSIL.

The V call is TRBV28, the J call TRBJ2-2, with 7 bases identical to TRBD2. The CDR3 runs to 14 residues. Looked up from germline, CDR1 is MDHEN and CDR2 is SYDVKM. Trimming took 5 bases from V and 5 from J; bases not matched to a gene: 5. The DNA of the CDR3 is TGTGCCAGCAGTCCCCCGCGGGGGACCGGGGAGCTGTTTTTT. It yields the protein CASSPPRGTGELFF.

The rearrangement joins TRBV11-2 to TRBJ2-7; D is ambiguous. Trimming took 0 bases from V and 0 from J, leaving 3 bases between them. The germline gives CDR1 SGHAT, CDR2 FQNNGV. The CDR3 runs 13 residues. CDR3 region: CASSLDHSYEQYF. CDR3 DNA sequence: TGTGCCAGCAGCTTAGATCACTCCTACGAGCAGTACTTC.